This T cell receptor beta chain was recovered during a study of T-cell reconstitution after alpha-beta-depleted transplantation in children. Study-wide results and caveats: When one year had passed after transplant, most T-cell counts and diversity came from newly produced T cells. The high TCRbeta diversity at day 60 in some patients came from surviving recipient T cells and thymic progenitors. About two months after transplant, alpha-beta T cells reportedly came from several hundred expanded graft clones.

Concerning this clonotype itself: The antigen is not known.

Unique molecular identifiers featured in how the TCRbeta library was prepared. TCRdb reprocessed the PCR reads with MiXCR, giving one entry per CDR3 protein. The data hold roughly 570,000 distinct CDR3 sequences, with 25% to 30% observed a single time. Germline V gene lookup returns CDR1 SGHVS and CDR2 FQNEAQ. With 2 bases removed from V and 9 bases from J, the gap between germline ends came to 8 bases. The CDR3 loop spans 13 amino acids. This sequence was found in a boy younger than two with Wiskott-Aldrich syndrome, due to receive a stem cell transplant. The rearrangement links TRBV7-8 to TRBJ1-6; D gene ambiguous. The sequenced sample was PBMCs, obtained before TCRalphabeta/CD19-depleted stem cell transplant. The DNA of the CDR3 is TGTGCCAGCAGCTTAAGAGGACTTTCACCCCTCCACTTT. Translating it yields CASSLRGLSPLHF. Full variable domain (rest looked up from reference TRBV7-8 and TRBJ1-6): GAGVSQSPRYKVAKRGQDVALRCDPISGHVSLFWYQQALGQGPEFLTYFQNEAQLDKSGLPSDRFFAERPEGSVSTLKIQRTQQEDSAVYLCASSLRGLSPLHFGNGTRLTVT.